These 20 T cell receptor beta chains were sequenced from one sample in a study of cytomegalovirus exposure and HLA in healthy donors. A multiplex PCR was run with 60 Vbeta primers and 13 Jbeta primers. Only in-frame clones appear in the TCRdb table, and some are missing; sequencing was by immunoSEQ multiplex PCR. The listing contains about 79,000 clones. What was sequenced was PBMCs. These receptor sequences come from a man in his thirties or forties in good health and CMV-seronegative.

The V and J genes are TRBV27 and TRBJ1-6; 12 bases are a match to TRBD1. With 1 base clipped from V and 8 bases from J, the junction kept 12 bases outside the gene matches. CDR1 MNHEY and CDR2 SMNVEV come from the germline V gene (reference sequence). This CDR3 is 19 amino acids long. CDR3 DNA: TGTGCCAGCAGTTTATTTGCCGGGGACAGGGGGCATGCGGATTCACCCCTCCACTTT. It encodes CASSLFAGDRGHADSPLHF.

The chain is built from TRBV9 and TRBJ2-7, with 9 positions matching TRBD2. CDR3 length equals 16 residues. Germline V CDR1 and CDR2: SGDLS, YYNGEE. After removal of 0 bases from V and 5 bases from J, the junction contained 9 bases not matched to a gene. CDR3 residues: CASSVGAAGGLDEQYF. The CDR3 bases are TGTGCCAGCAGCGTAGGAGCTGCGGGAGGGCTGGACGAGCAGTACTTC.

The gene calls are TRBV7-2 and TRBJ2-3; the D is unclear. V lost 1 base, J lost 2 bases, and 7 bases lay in between. Looked up from germline, CDR1 is SGHTA and CDR2 is FQGNSA. This CDR3 contains 14 residues. The CDR3: CASSLGQYTDTQYF. CDR3 in DNA: TGTGCCAGCAGCTTAGGGCAGTACACAGATACGCAGTATTTT.

This chain joins TRBV7-7 and TRBJ2-1; D gene uncertain. Trimming removed 2 bases at V and 0 bases at J, with 8 bases between. The CDR3 contains 15 residues. The germline V gene encodes CDR1 SSHAT and CDR2 FNYEAQ (reference sequence). In DNA form, the CDR3 reads TGTGCCAGCAGCTTAAGTTGGAGCTCCTACAATGAGCAGTTCTTC. It is translated as CASSLSWSSYNEQFF.

The chain carries TRBV9 and TRBJ1-3; D might be TRBD1 (6 bases). The length of the CDR3 is 13 residues. Germline CDR1 reads SGDLS; CDR2 reads YYNGEE. Between the trimmed V and J ends, which lost 7 bases and 9 bases, there was a span of 17 bases. CDR3 protein: CASGTPSRSTIYF. The CDR3 DNA follows: TGTGCCAGCGGGACACCCTCTCGGAGCACCATATATTTT.

The V gene is TRBV19, the J gene TRBJ1-5; D ambiguous. Trimming stripped 5 bases from V and 0 bases from J, with 8 bases between. Germline loops: CDR1 LNHDA, CDR2 SQIVND (reference sequence). CDR3 length equals 14 residues. The DNA of the CDR3 is TGTGCCAGTAGTCTCTCTTATAGCAATCAGCCCCAGCATTTT. Translated: CASSLSYSNQPQHF.

The chain uses TRBV5-6 and TRBJ2-3; D is unclear. This CDR3 is 13 amino acids long. Germline CDR1 SGHDT, CDR2 YYEEEE. Trimming cost V 3 bases and J 4 bases, with 9 bases left between them. CDR3 nucleotides: TGTGCCAGCAGCTCACAATTGGCAGATACGCAGTATTTT. It encodes CASSSQLADTQYF.

The chain combines TRBV5-6 with TRBJ2-3, with 8 bases lining up with TRBD1. Germline assignment: CDR1 SGHDT and CDR2 YYEEEE. There are 14 residues in the CDR3. V dropped 4 bases and J dropped 5; count of bases not matched to a gene: 6. The CDR3 sequence is CASSPGTGGDTQYF. The CDR3 DNA reads as TGTGCCAGCAGCCCGGGGACAGGTGGAGATACGCAGTATTTT.

This chain connects TRBV4-3 to TRBJ2-2; 12 bases are shared with TRBD1. Trimming at V came to 4 bases and at J to 1 base, leaving 4 bases not matched to a gene. Germline lookup yields CDR1 LGHNA and CDR2 YSLEER. The length of the CDR3 is 17 residues. CDR3 in amino acids: CASSPGTGGWNTGELFF. The CDR3 nucleotides are TGCGCCAGCAGCCCCGGGACAGGGGGCTGGAACACCGGGGAGCTGTTTTTT.

The J gene is TRBJ1-4, the V gene TRBV7-9; 9 positions match TRBD1. The CDR3 length is 13 residues. Germline CDR1 reads SEHNR; CDR2 reads FQNEAQ (reference sequence). The CDR3 sequence is CATGRDRDEKLFF. CDR3 nucleotides: TGTGCTACAGGGAGGGACAGGGATGAAAAACTGTTTTTT. Combining the CDR3 with reference TRBV7-9 and TRBJ1-4 gives the whole variable domain DTGVSQNPRHKITKRGQNVTFRCDPISEHNRLYWYRQTLGQGPEFLTYFQNEAQLEKSRLLSDRFSAERPKGSFSTLEIQRTEQGDSAMYLCATGRDRDEKLFFGSGTQLSVL.

This rearrangement joins TRBV6-6 to TRBJ2-1, with 9 positions matching TRBD2. The trim removed 7 bases at V and 9 bases at J, leaving 16 bases unmatched. This CDR3 is built from 16 residues. In germline, CDR1 is MNHNY, CDR2 SVGAGI (reference sequence). Here the CDR3 DNA reads TGTGCCAGCATCCCCCACCGGACTAGCGCCTCTACTGAGCAGTTCTTC. Translated, it gives CASIPHRTSASTEQFF.

The rearrangement uses TRBV2 and TRBJ1-5; 9 nucleotides match TRBD1. Trimming removed 6 bases from V and 3 bases from J; junction bases left unmatched: 6. CDR1 is SNHLY, CDR2 FYNNEI, per germline. This CDR3 region has 15 residues. In DNA form, the CDR3 reads TGTGCCAGCAGCGGACAGGGGCCAAACAATCAGCCCCAGCATTTT. This sequence encodes CASSGQGPNNQPQHF. The whole variable domain, filled in from reference TRBV2 and TRBJ1-5, reads EPEVTQTPSHQVTQMGQEVILRCVPISNHLYFYWYRQILGQKVEFLVSFYNNEISEKSEIFDDQFSVERPDGSNFTLKIRSTKLEDSAMYFCASSGQGPNNQPQHFGDGTRLSIL.

The chain carries TRBV7-8 and TRBJ2-7; TRBD1 matches at 10 bases. V shed 1 base and J 5 bases; nucleotides not matched to a gene: 5. Looked up from germline, CDR1 is SGHVS and CDR2 is FQNEAQ. The CDR3 covers 15 residues. CDR3 coding DNA: TGTGCCAGCAGCTTAGTCCGACAGGGGGCCGACGAGCAGTACTTC. This gives the protein CASSLVRQGADEQYF.

The V gene is TRBV9, the J gene TRBJ2-3, with 15 bases fitting TRBD2. With 4 bases clipped from V and 6 bases from J, the junction kept 6 bases outside the gene matches. The CDR3 extends over 16 amino acids. Germline assignment: CDR1 SGDLS and CDR2 YYNGEE. In DNA form, the CDR3 reads TGTGCCAGCAGCTCCGGACTAGCGGGGGGGCTGGATACGCAGTATTTT. It yields the protein CASSSGLAGGLDTQYF.

This chain links TRBV15 with TRBJ2-7; D is perhaps TRBD2 (5 bases). The CDR3 length is 13 residues. The germline V gene has CDR1 LNHNV and CDR2 YYDKDF (reference sequence). The V gene lost 1 base and the J gene lost 6 bases, with 10 bases spanning the gap. Here the CDR3 DNA reads TGTGCCACCAGCAGAGGAGGACTTGTCGAGCAGTACTTC. Translated, it gives CATSRGGLVEQYF.

V gene TRBV11-3 combines with J gene TRBJ1-1; D possibly corresponds to TRBD1 (5 bases). The V gene's germline CDR1 is SGHNT and CDR2 YENEEA. The CDR3 loop spans 14 amino acids. Trimming stripped 5 bases from V and 3 bases from J, with 13 bases between. CDR3 bases: TGTGCCAGCAGCCGAACGGGGGGGGACACTGAAGCTTTCTTT. Translated: CASSRTGGDTEAFF.

The rearrangement uses TRBV5-1 and TRBJ1-2, with TRBD1 matching 7 bases. CDR1 is SGHRS and CDR2 is YFSETQ in the germline V gene. The junction had 6 bases not matched to a gene; V was cut back by 3 bases and J by 7 bases. The CDR3 runs 13 residues. The CDR3 DNA follows: TGCGCCAGCAGCTACCGACAGGGAGCTGGCTACACCTTC. It yields the protein CASSYRQGAGYTF.

J is TRBJ2-3 and V is TRBV9; D gene unclear. The CDR3 is 14 amino acids. Germline assignment: CDR1 SGDLS and CDR2 YYNGEE. V was clipped by 4 bases and J by 2 bases, with 11 bases between them. The CDR3 bases are TGTGCCAGCAGCCTAAGAGCTTACACAGATACGCAGTATTTT. Its protein is CASSLRAYTDTQYF.

The chain couples TRBV20-1 to TRBJ2-7, with D unclear. TRBJ2-5 explains the end of the DNA better; the J call may be wrong. Germline V gives CDR1 DFQATT, CDR2 SNEGSKA (reference sequence). The CDR3 sequence is 10 residues long. The CDR3 spells CSAAGETQYF. The DNA for the CDR3 is TGCAGTGCTGCCGGAGAGACCCAGTACTTC.

The chain is built from TRBV5-6 and TRBJ2-1, with 9 bases that match TRBD2. The CDR3 spans 14 residues. With V trimmed by 2 bases and J by 9 bases, 6 bases remained unmatched. Per the germline V gene, CDR1 is SGHDT and CDR2 is YYEEEE. The chain's CDR3 is CASSFPLAGSEQFF. As DNA, the CDR3 is TGTGCCAGCAGCTTCCCCCTAGCGGGATCTGAGCAGTTCTTC.